One and the same sample provided the 16 T cell receptor beta chains below, sequenced in a study of blood T cells in healthy people across ages (dated by TCRdb to 2013 to 2016). The library was generated by 5' RACE. TCRdb shows the sequencer as Illumina HiSeq 2500. A second PCR of about 6 to 12 cycles was performed with a sample-barcoded 5' primer and a J-beta primer mix. TCRdb trimmed public reads at Q25 via fastp, called clones via MiXCR and kept in-frame beta chains. One record per CDR3 amino acid sequence lists the most common genes and DNA. For this sample the table gives hundreds of thousands of distinct CDR3 sequences, of which under 45% were detected only once. Approximately 20% of the sample lies in the top ten. The source material was blood. The source is a man between 60 and 75 years old in good health.

This chain uses TRBV6-5 with TRBJ1-6, with unresolved D. Trimming shortened V by 10 bases and J by 6 bases, and 13 bases separated the two germline ends. CDR1 is MNHEY, CDR2 SVGAGI, per germline. The CDR3 contains 13 residues. CDR3 coding DNA: TGTGCCACCGCGGGATCGGGTAATTCACCCCTCCACTTT. Its translation: CATAGSGNSPLHF.

The chain uses TRBV7-2 and TRBJ2-3; 10 bases align to TRBD2. The CDR3 runs to 17 residues. With 1 base clipped from V and 2 bases from J, the junction kept 6 bases outside the gene matches. Germline CDR1 reads SGHTA; CDR2 reads FQGNSA. The CDR3 sequence is CASSLEGLAEITDTQYF. For the CDR3, the DNA is TGTGCCAGCAGCTTAGAAGGACTAGCGGAGATCACAGATACGCAGTATTTT.

This rearrangement joins TRBV5-4 to TRBJ2-1; 10 bases fit TRBD2. CDR1 is SGHNT and CDR2 is YYREEE in the germline V gene (reference sequence). The CDR3 is 15 residues long. The V segment lost 3 bases and the J segment 7 bases; nucleotides outside the gene matches: 7. Written as DNA, the CDR3 is TGTGCCAGCAGCTATATTAGCGGGGGGCTTAATGAGCAGTTCTTC. Amino acids: CASSYISGGLNEQFF.

CDR3 amino acids: CASNPDRRYGYTF. The CDR3 nucleotides are TGTGCCAGCAACCCCGACAGACGCTATGGCTACACCTTC. The rearrangement links TRBV12-3 or TRBV12-4 to TRBJ1-2, with D perhaps TRBD1 (5 bases). V lost 7 bases and J lost 4, with 13 bases in between. The CDR3 sequence is 13 residues long.

The CDR3 protein is CSASFDIEGGYEQYF. CDR3 DNA: TGCAGTGCCAGCTTCGACATAGAGGGGGGTTACGAGCAGTACTTC. The chain combines TRBV20-1 with TRBJ2-7, with D possibly being TRBD1 or TRBD2 (6 bases each). The length of the CDR3 is 15 residues. Germline CDR1 is DFQATT and CDR2 is SNEGSKA (reference sequence). V lost 6 bases to trimming and J lost 4 bases, with 22 bases between them.

The chain recombines TRBV12-3 or TRBV12-4 with TRBJ2-1; 11 bases agree with TRBD2. The CDR3 spans 16 residues. J gave up 5 bases and V 6 bases, and 9 bases lay outside the gene matches. CDR3 sequence reads: CASSPRLAGRDNEQFF. Here the CDR3 DNA reads TGTGCCAGCAGCCCGAGACTAGCGGGGAGGGACAATGAGCAGTTCTTC.

The gene calls are TRBV4-3 and TRBJ2-7; 9 bases are a match to TRBD1. The J call may be incorrect, as the DNA end agrees better with TRBJ2-5. This CDR3 contains 15 residues. The germline CDR1 and CDR2 sequences are LGHNA and YSLEER. The DNA for the CDR3 is TGCGCCAGCAGCCCAGGTTACAGGGGGCTAGAGACCCAGTACTTC. The encoded protein is CASSPGYRGLETQYF.

The chain has TRBV10-3 and TRBJ2-7; maybe TRBD1 (6 bases). CDR1 is ENHRY and CDR2 is SYGVKD in the germline V gene. The CDR3 extends over 13 amino acids. V lost 11 bases and J lost 5, with 19 bases in between. The CDR3 DNA reads TGTGCCCTCCGGGACCAGGGGAGTGACGAGCAGTACTTC. It yields the protein CALRDQGSDEQYF.

The table lists this clonotype with a few counts. This chain uses TRBV7-3 with TRBJ2-3; D is ambiguous. Germline-derived CDR1 and CDR2 are SGHTA and FQGTGA. V dropped 1 base and J dropped 8 bases, with 7 bases sitting between them. The CDR3 extends over 12 amino acids. The CDR3 sequence: CASSLNQFTQYF. In nucleotides, the CDR3 is TGTGCCAGCAGCTTAAATCAATTTACGCAGTATTTT.

The J gene is TRBJ1-5, the V gene TRBV15, with no clear D. The CDR3 consists of 15 residues. Trimming pared 0 bases from V and 4 bases from J, leaving 10 bases between. Germline V gene lookup returns CDR1 LNHNV and CDR2 YYDKDF (reference sequence). The chain's CDR3 is CATSRDLEGNQPQHF. DNA of the CDR3: TGTGCCACCAGCAGAGATCTAGAGGGAAATCAGCCCCAGCATTTT.

The V gene is TRBV9, the J gene TRBJ2-7; perhaps TRBD2 as D (6 bases). The CDR3 covers 14 residues. Germline CDR1 is SGDLS and CDR2 is YYNGEE. V lost 4 bases and J 4 bases, leaving 15 bases between the germline ends. Here the CDR3 DNA reads TGTGCCAGCAGCCGTAGGAGCGGGCGATACGAGCAGTACTTC. Translated: CASSRRSGRYEQYF.

The chain combines TRBV3-1 with TRBJ2-5, with D tentatively TRBD2 (7 bases). CDR1 and CDR2 from the germline V gene are LGHDT and YNNKEL (reference sequence). This CDR3 is built from 15 residues. V was shortened by 4 bases and J by 1 base, with 13 bases between the two germline ends. The CDR3 coding sequence is TGTGCCAGCAGCCCTGGGGGGGCGAGCCAAGAGACCCAGTACTTC. Translation: CASSPGGASQETQYF.

The chain couples TRBV5-5 to TRBJ2-3; D is possibly TRBD1 or TRBD2 (6 bases each). The CDR3 totals 15 residues. The V end was cut by 0 bases, the J end by 8 bases, with 16 bases between. CDR1 is SGHKS and CDR2 is YYEKEE in the germline V gene (reference sequence). The DNA for the CDR3 is TGTGCCAGCAGCTTGGAACAGGGAGGAGGGGGTACGCAGTATTTT. Translation gives CASSLEQGGGGTQYF.

The genes are TRBV27 and TRBJ1-2, with 8 positions matching TRBD1. With 5 bases clipped from V and 0 bases from J, the junction kept 5 bases outside the gene matches. This CDR3 region has 15 residues. Germline values: CDR1 MNHEY, CDR2 SMNVEV (reference sequence). In DNA form, the CDR3 reads TGTGCCAGCAGTCTCACAGGGGGAGCTAACTATGGCTACACCTTC. Protein product: CASSLTGGANYGYTF.

The chain couples TRBV9 to TRBJ2-1, with D unclear. Trimming pared 1 base from V and 4 bases from J, leaving 6 bases between. The CDR3 totals 13 residues. Germline CDR1 reads SGDLS; CDR2 reads YYNGEE. CDR3 sequence (DNA): TGTGCCAGCAGCGTACCCCCTTACAATGAGCAGTTCTTC. As protein: CASSVPPYNEQFF. Filled out from reference TRBV9 and TRBJ2-1, the complete variable domain reads DSGVTQTPKHLITATGQRVTLRCSPRSGDLSVYWYQQSLDQGLQFLIQYYNGEERAKGNILERFSAQQFPDLHSELNLSSLELGDSALYFCASSVPPYNEQFFGPGTRLTVL.

The J gene is TRBJ2-5, the V gene TRBV12-3 or TRBV12-4, with 8 bases aligning to TRBD2. The V gene end was trimmed by 7 bases and the J gene end by 4 bases; junction bases not matched to a gene: 8. The CDR3 sequence is 14 residues long. CDR3 residues: CASNLSGGGETQYF. In DNA form, the CDR3 reads TGTGCCAGCAACCTCAGCGGGGGAGGAGAGACCCAGTACTTC.